A selection of T cell receptor beta chains follows, all from one sample in a study of blood T cell repertoires in COVID-19. Clones were read by immunoSEQ multiplex PCR, and TCRdb kept only the in-frame ones, dropping some. The sample shows roughly 250,000 clones, more than 65% of them seen only once. Sequenced input: peripheral blood. The source of these receptors is a man aged 50 to 60 with active or convalescent COVID-19. Both conserved end residues are part of each CDR3. Each record gives: V gene, clone size, CDR3 protein. Some rows mark clone size as missing; the rest say once, few, many or name a class of expanded clone.

TRBV18 | . | CASSPPNSGNTIYF
TRBV6-4 | . | CASSGTRGAGELFF
TRBV2 | . | CASQDSYYGYTF
TRBV6-5 | . | CASRRGQGAYEQYF
TRBV27 | . | CASTPRFTDTQYF
TRBV3-1/TRBV3-2 | once | CASSQTGDTEAFF
TRBV6-5 | . | CASSSEAYSGNTIYF
TRBV21-1 | . | CASCVNRVTYEQYF
TRBV3-1/TRBV3-2 | . | CASSQEMRGPPYGYTF
TRBV29-1 | . | CSVGQGGTDTQYF
TRBV30 | . | CAWSVLGGGVGGTDTQYF
TRBV9 | . | CASSDLGGAPDTQYF
TRBV7-3 | . | CASSGLAGGPNEQFF
TRBV19 | . | CASSRRTGYNNEQFF
TRBV4-1 | few | CASSQVQGAGGYTF
TRBV4-1 | . | CASSHRSGADASTDTQYF
TRBV5-1 | few | CASSLGTGSPLHF
TRBV29-1 | . | CNKYRGVQPQHF
TRBV7-2 | . | CASSTTGGVAFF
TRBV4-1 | . | CASSHLDRVGYGYTF
TRBV7-8 | . | CASSLVSQALGTEAFF
TRBV10-3 | . | CAISALGQGNTEAFF
TRBV6-5 | . | CASRTFYPPYEQYF
TRBV2 | . | CASSEALGRETQYF
TRBV5-6 | . | CASSLAGTGDQPQHF
TRBV10-3 | . | CAISEGQGAGTYNEQFF
TRBV6-2/TRBV6-3 | . | CASSPNRATNYGYTF
TRBV18 | once | CASSPRDPTYEQYF
TRBV11-3 | . | CASSAGTSSTDTQYF
TRBV29-1 | . | CSVLTTEGGGEKLFF
TRBV19 | . | CASSTSETGAFF
TRBV7-5 | . | CVRSLGLPRDTQYF
TRBV29-1 | . | CSVSPGTTNTEAFF
TRBV30 | . | CAWSIRDRGWETQYF
TRBV6-5 | . | CASRASAGNTEAFF
TRBV5-1 | . | CASTADRGYTGELFF
TRBV19 | . | CASSKTPRLAAYNEQFF
TRBV7-2 | once | CASSLGGGNEKLFF
TRBV11-2 | . | CASSLDSGSGTDTQYF
TRBV5-4 | . | CASSNPGQGPTDTQYF
TRBV5-6 | . | CASSRRTSGGLPMNEQYF
TRBV28 | once | CASTGQNSPLHF
TRBV7-9 | . | CASSFGQDEKLFF
TRBV10-3 | . | CAITSQGSDTEAFF
TRBV19 | . | CASSSRTSGGYEQYF
TRBV5-1 | . | CASSLELSGRYNSYEQYF
TRBV5-1 | once | CASSLSLAGNTGELFF
TRBV5-4 | . | CASSTPTSGIYEQYF
TRBV28 | . | CASSSLRDRGSNTEAFF
TRBV5-4 | once | CASSPGHQENTEAFF